This passage covers 6 T cell receptor beta chains from one sample sequenced in a study of shared clonotypes between healthy human individuals. Sequencing used immunoSEQ multiplex PCR; TCRdb keeps in-frame clones, though not all of them. The profile covers under 650,000 clones, with 90% to 97% appearing a single time and less than 0.06% taken by the ten largest. The sample comprised naive CD4+ T cells sorted from blood. Subset of the sample: CD45RA+ positively selected. The receptors originated from a woman younger than 45 in good health.

The chain employs TRBV11-2 and TRBJ2-5; TRBD2 agrees at 11 bases. V trimming: 3 bases; J trimming: 4 bases; junction bases outside the gene matches: 7. Per the germline V gene, CDR1 is SGHAT and CDR2 is FQNNGV. The CDR3 runs 16 residues. The CDR3 region has the DNA TGTGCCAGCAGCTTGACTAGCGGGATTGGCTCAGAGACCCAGTACTTC. Amino acid sequence: CASSLTSGIGSETQYF.

The chain carries TRBV28 and TRBJ1-1; D is undetermined. The CDR3 runs 13 residues. V lost 5 bases, J lost 11 bases, and 18 bases lay in between. CDR1 is MDHEN, CDR2 SYDVKM, per germline. The CDR3 DNA sequence: TGTGCCAGCAGTCCCCCGTCCCGATGGAGGGCTTTCTTT. Its protein product is CASSPPSRWRAFF.

The rearrangement links TRBV5-5 to TRBJ1-2, with 9 bases matching TRBD1. Trimming took 4 bases from V and 4 from J; bases not matched to a gene: 11. The germline V gene has CDR1 SGHKS and CDR2 YYEKEE (reference sequence). The CDR3 is 16 amino acids. The DNA of the CDR3 is TGTGCCAGCAGCACCACCGGGACAGGGAGTCGCTATGGCTACACCTTC. It specifies CASSTTGTGSRYGYTF.

CDR3 region: CASSFSGLGNQETQYF. CDR3 nucleotide sequence: TGTGCCAGCAGTTTTTCGGGACTGGGGAACCAAGAGACCCAGTACTTC. J is TRBJ2-5 and V is TRBV7-8; D is perhaps TRBD2 (6 bases). V was pared by 6 bases and J by 0 bases, with 17 bases between. Germline V gene sequence: CDR1 SGHVS, CDR2 FQNEAQ. CDR3 size: 16 residues.

The genes are TRBV5-4 and TRBJ2-7, with D possibly matching TRBD2 (5 bases). This CDR3 is 12 amino acids long. Trimming stripped 4 bases from V and 6 bases from J, with 11 bases between. Germline V lookup: CDR1 SGHNT, CDR2 YYREEE (reference sequence). The CDR3 is CASSNLASEQYF. DNA of the CDR3: TGTGCCAGCAGCAACCTAGCCTCCGAGCAGTACTTC.

The chain combines TRBV27 with TRBJ1-6; possible D gene TRBD1, 5 bases. The CDR3 loop spans 16 amino acids. Germline values: CDR1 MNHEY, CDR2 SMNVEV (reference sequence). Trimming left V 5 bases short and J 0 bases short, with 11 bases between. The CDR3 protein is CASSTPGLSYNSPLHF. The CDR3 region has the DNA TGTGCCAGCAGTACTCCGGGGCTCTCCTATAATTCACCCCTCCACTTT.